Each of the 20 T cell receptor beta chains below was sequenced from the same sample in a study of blood T cell repertoires in COVID-19. Assay used: immunoSEQ multiplex PCR; TCRdb lists only in-frame clones, some missing. This sample yields about 250,000 clones, of which 80% to 90% are seen a single time; approximately 4% belongs to the top ten. The sequenced material came from PBMCs or T cells enriched from blood (not recorded which). The receptor set was obtained from a woman in her thirties who had recovered from COVID-19.

The genes are TRBV28 and TRBJ2-7, with 7 bases aligning to TRBD2. The CDR3 is 21 amino acids. Germline CDR1 and CDR2: MDHEN and SYDVKM. V was pared by 3 bases and J by 1 base, with 24 bases of the junction left unmatched. CDR3 DNA sequence: TGTGCCAGCAGTTTTGGGTGGGGGGTGCTGAGGGAGCGGGATGAATCCTACGAGCAGTACTTC. Amino acids: CASSFGWGVLRERDESYEQYF.

The V call is TRBV27, the J call TRBJ2-3; D unclear. The CDR3 has 11 residues. CDR1 and CDR2 (germline): MNHEY, SMNVEV (reference sequence). Deletions cut 4 bases from V and 4 bases from J, with 3 bases between. CDR3 sequence (DNA): TGTGCCAGCAGTTCGTCAGATACGCAGTATTTT. This codes for CASSSSDTQYF.

This clone was found a few times. This sequence joins TRBV30 and TRBJ2-7, with D tentatively TRBD2 (5 bases). Germline CDR1 and CDR2: GTSNPN and SVGIG (reference sequence). This CDR3 is 15 amino acids long. V was shortened by 0 bases and J by 2 bases, with 14 bases between the two germline ends. DNA for the CDR3: TGTGCCTGGAGTGTTTACGAGGGAGCGGCCTACGAGCAGTACTTC. Translating gives CAWSVYEGAAYEQYF.

The rearrangement links TRBV27 to TRBJ1-3; the D gene is possibly TRBD1 (5 bases). The germline CDR1 and CDR2 sequences are MNHEY and SMNVEV (reference sequence). The CDR3 length is 17 residues. With 5 bases removed from V and 0 bases from J, the gap between germline ends came to 17 bases. The CDR3 loop is CASSPPSGAGSGNTIYF. CDR3 nucleotides: TGTGCCAGCAGTCCCCCTAGCGGGGCCGGCTCTGGAAACACCATATATTTT.

The genes are TRBV19 and TRBJ1-1; 10 bases agree with TRBD1. Germline V gives CDR1 LNHDA, CDR2 SQIVND (reference sequence). There are 15 residues in the CDR3. Trimming at V came to 3 bases and at J to 5 bases, leaving 6 bases not matched to a gene. CDR3 sequence reads: CASSITGTGATEAFF. CDR3 bases: TGTGCCAGTAGTATTACCGGGACAGGGGCAACTGAAGCTTTCTTT.

The J gene is TRBJ2-3, the V gene TRBV18, with D perhaps matching TRBD2 (6 bases). Trimming took off 0 bases at V and 7 bases at J, with 14 bases between the two ends. Germline V gives CDR1 KGHSH, CDR2 LQKENI. The CDR3 runs to 15 residues. The DNA for the CDR3 is TGTGCCAGCTCACCACCTTCTCGGGAGTGGAATACGCAGTATTTT. Protein: CASSPPSREWNTQYF.

The chain uses TRBV3-1 (or the pseudogene TRBV3-2) and TRBJ1-4; the D is unclear. This CDR3 has 13 residues. Trimming cost V 4 bases and J 8 bases, with 11 bases left between them. Per the germline V gene, CDR1 is LGHDT and CDR2 is YNNKEL (reference sequence). CDR3: CASSLLSREKLFF. CDR3 sequence (DNA): TGTGCCAGCAGCCTCCTCTCGAGGGAAAAACTGTTTTTT.

The chain links TRBV7-3 to TRBJ1-1, with D unclear. Per germline, CDR1 SGHTA and CDR2 FQGTGA. V lost 5 bases and J 5 bases, leaving 9 bases between the germline ends. CDR3 length: 12 residues. The DNA of the CDR3 is TGTGCCAGCAGCCCAGGTGGGACTGAAGCTTTCTTT. It is translated as CASSPGGTEAFF.

The chain couples TRBV19 to TRBJ1-5; D perhaps matches TRBD1 (5 bases). Trimming left V 4 bases short and J 5 bases short, with 9 bases between. CDR1 is LNHDA and CDR2 is SQIVND in the germline V gene (reference sequence). CDR3 length equals 13 residues. The CDR3 DNA follows: TGTGCCAGTAGTACGACCAGGGATCAGCCCCAGCATTTT. It codes for CASSTTRDQPQHF.

This clone was observed a handful of times. CDR3 bases: TGTGCCAGCAGTTGGTCCCAGGGGGCTGAAAAACTGTTTTTT. Translating it yields CASSWSQGAEKLFF. This rearrangement joins TRBV27 to TRBJ1-4, with TRBD1 identical over 8 bases. This CDR3 is built from 14 residues. CDR1 MNHEY and CDR2 SMNVEV come from the germline V gene (reference sequence). After removal of 4 bases from V and 7 bases from J, the junction contained 5 bases not matched to a gene.

DNA of the CDR3: TGTGCCAGCAGTTTAGATCCGTGGAGTGAAGCTTTCTTT. Protein sequence: CASSLDPWSEAFF. The chain uses TRBV27 and TRBJ1-1, with D unresolved. Trimming took 2 bases from V and 7 from J, leaving 11 bases between them. The germline V gene has CDR1 MNHEY and CDR2 SMNVEV (reference sequence). The CDR3 has 13 amino acids.

The V gene is TRBV4-1, the J gene TRBJ2-5; D possibly corresponds to TRBD2 (6 bases). CDR1 MGHRA and CDR2 YSYEKL come from the germline V gene. The CDR3 consists of 13 residues. V was trimmed by 0 bases and J by 7 bases, leaving 9 bases between them. The CDR3 nucleotides read TGCGCCAGCAGCCAAGATCCAGCGGGGACCCAGTACTTC. Translated: CASSQDPAGTQYF.

The chain links TRBV19 to TRBJ1-2; tentative D call: TRBD1 (5 bases). CDR1 and CDR2 from the germline V gene are LNHDA and SQIVND (reference sequence). V was pared by 1 base and J by 4 bases, with 13 bases between. The CDR3 runs 15 residues. The CDR3 region has the DNA TGTGCCAGTAGTATAGGCGAGACAGAAGTCTATGGCTACACCTTC. This translates into CASSIGETEVYGYTF.

This rearrangement joins TRBV11-2 to TRBJ2-1; D perhaps matches TRBD1 (5 bases). V was trimmed by 3 bases and J by 2 bases, leaving 17 bases between them. Germline lookup yields CDR1 SGHAT and CDR2 FQNNGV. CDR3 length: 17 residues. The CDR3 DNA follows: TGTGCCAGCAGCTTCCGGACACTCGTGATACCCTACAATGAGCAGTTCTTC. It codes for CASSFRTLVIPYNEQFF.

This chain links TRBV5-1 with TRBJ2-7, with 7 bases aligning to TRBD1. The germline gives CDR1 SGHRS, CDR2 YFSETQ. The V gene end was trimmed by 4 bases and the J gene end by 4 bases; junction bases not matched to a gene: 11. This CDR3 is built from 15 residues. The CDR3 spells CASSGRQGPPYEQYF. The CDR3 DNA reads as TGCGCCAGCAGCGGACGACAGGGCCCCCCGTACGAGCAGTACTTC.

J is TRBJ1-2 and V is TRBV18; unclear D gene. CDR3 length: 12 residues. V lost 3 bases and J lost 2, with 4 bases in between. Per germline, CDR1 KGHSH and CDR2 LQKENI. CDR3 coding DNA: TGTGCCAGCTCACCTCAAAACTATGGCTACACCTTC. Translated: CASSPQNYGYTF. The variable domain in full, completed from reference TRBV18 and TRBJ1-2, reads NAGVMQNPRHLVRRRGQEARLRCSPMKGHSHVYWYRQLPEEGLKFMVYLQKENIIDESGMPKERFSAEFPKEGPSILRIQQVVRGDSAAYFCASSPQNYGYTFGSGTRLTVV.

The chain uses TRBV9 and TRBJ2-2; D possibly corresponds to TRBD2 (5 bases). Trimming removed 7 bases from V and 10 bases from J, with 14 bases in between. The CDR3 covers 12 residues. CDR1 SGDLS and CDR2 YYNGEE come from the germline V gene. The CDR3 region is CASGGRQEELFF. CDR3 nucleotide sequence: TGTGCCAGCGGAGGACGGCAGGAGGAGCTGTTTTTT.

This chain uses TRBV5-1 with TRBJ1-1; possible D gene TRBD1, 6 bases. Per the germline V gene, CDR1 is SGHRS and CDR2 is YFSETQ. There are 12 residues in the CDR3. Trimming removed 5 bases from V and 1 base from J, with 6 bases in between. CDR3 sequence: CASRTGNTEAFF. DNA of the CDR3: TGCGCCAGCAGGACAGGGAACACTGAAGCTTTCTTT.

J is TRBJ1-2 and V is TRBV2; no reliable D call. Germline CDR1 reads SNHLY; CDR2 reads FYNNEI. V was clipped by 6 bases and J by 8 bases, with 13 bases between them. The CDR3 consists of 12 residues. The CDR3 spells CASRTPSGGYTF. In nucleotides, the CDR3 is TGTGCCAGCAGGACCCCCTCAGGAGGCTACACCTTC.

J is TRBJ2-7 and V is TRBV6-5; no clear D. Germline V lookup: CDR1 MNHEY, CDR2 SVGAGI. The V end was cut by 9 bases, the J end by 2 bases, with 8 bases between. This CDR3 region has 11 residues. CDR3 coding DNA: TGTGCCAGTGGCAACGCCTACGAGCAGTACTTC. The encoded protein is CASGNAYEQYF.